A single sample gave rise to the 11 T cell receptor beta chains below, sequenced in a study of post-analysis software for immune sequencing data. Study findings and constraints: The five TRBV segments detected at higher frequency in patients than in controls included TRBV5-6, TRBV5-1 and TRBV20-1.

For these TCRs, the target antigens are not known. Sequencing libraries made from TCR beta cDNA carried unique molecular identifiers. Via MiXCR, TCRdb re-called the PCR reads, giving one row per CDR3 protein. The sample carries 650,000 to 850,000 distinct CDR3 sequences, roughly 50% recorded once. The sequenced material came from blood. These receptors all come from a girl aged 10 to 17 with multiple sclerosis.

V gene TRBV15 combines with J gene TRBJ1-4; D may be TRBD1 (5 bases). V lost 1 base, J lost 3 bases, and 9 bases lay in between. The CDR3 runs 15 residues. Germline assignment: CDR1 LNHNV and CDR2 YYDKDF (reference sequence). CDR3 sequence (DNA): TGTGCCACCAGCAGAGCACAGGACCCTAATGAAAAACTGTTTTTT. It yields the protein CATSRAQDPNEKLFF.

The chain is built from TRBV29-1 and TRBJ2-1; 8 nucleotides match TRBD1. Trimming cost V 3 bases and J 8 bases; bases outside gene matches: 9. This CDR3 region has 14 residues. CDR1 SQVTM and CDR2 ANQGSEA come from the germline V gene. CDR3 region: CSVEVRGRFDEQFF. The DNA for the CDR3 is TGCAGCGTTGAGGTCAGGGGGCGGTTTGATGAGCAGTTCTTC.

The chain uses TRBV27 and TRBJ1-1; tentative D call: TRBD1 (5 bases). Germline V gives CDR1 MNHEY, CDR2 SMNVEV (reference sequence). V dropped 6 bases and J dropped 0 bases, with 14 bases sitting between them. This CDR3 spans 15 amino acids. The CDR3 DNA sequence: TGTGCCAGCAGCACACCCCGGGGCCTGAACACTGAAGCTTTCTTT. Protein: CASSTPRGLNTEAFF.

V usage is TRBV2 and J usage is TRBJ2-1; 9 nucleotides line up with TRBD1. V shed 8 bases, J shed 0 bases, and the junction held 2 bases outside the gene matches. The CDR3 covers 14 residues. Germline V CDR1 and CDR2: SNHLY, FYNNEI. CDR3 nucleotide sequence: TGTGCCAGCGGACAGGGGAGCTCCTACAATGAGCAGTTCTTC. It yields the protein CASGQGSSYNEQFF.

J is TRBJ1-2 and V is TRBV6-1; TRBD1 might be the D (5 bases). The CDR3 runs to 16 residues. Germline V gene sequence: CDR1 MNHNS, CDR2 SASEGT. V was pared by 1 base and J by 0 bases, with 12 bases between. CDR3 nucleotide sequence: TGTGCCAGCAGTGAAGTCGGGACGGCAACTAACTATGGCTACACCTTC. Translated, it gives CASSEVGTATNYGYTF.

The chain combines TRBV27 with TRBJ2-7; TRBD1 agrees at 9 bases. The closer fit of TRBJ2-5 to the DNA end suggests the J call may be wrong. Germline CDR1 MNHEY, CDR2 SMNVEV (reference sequence). The CDR3 sequence is 12 residues long. The CDR3 DNA reads as TGTGCCAGCATGGGGACAGGGGAGACCCAGTACTTC. This encodes CASMGTGETQYF.

This clonotype was counted only a few times. The rearrangement uses TRBV3-1 and TRBJ2-1; 8 nucleotides line up with TRBD1. V shed 1 base, J shed 3 bases, and the junction held 14 bases outside the gene matches. Germline CDR1 is LGHDT and CDR2 is YNNKEL (reference sequence). The CDR3 runs 19 residues. The CDR3 loop reads CASSQGGRGLATFYNEQFF. CDR3 DNA: TGTGCCAGCAGCCAAGGGGGCAGGGGGCTGGCGACGTTCTACAATGAGCAGTTCTTC.

This sequence joins TRBV28 and TRBJ2-5; TRBD2 matches 7 bases. Germline V gives CDR1 MDHEN, CDR2 SYDVKM. V was pared by 4 bases and J by 3 bases, with 20 bases of the junction left unmatched. The CDR3 sequence is 19 residues long. In DNA, the CDR3 is TGTGCCAGCAGTTGGGAGGGACTTCAGAGGGATGGGGAAGAAGAGACCCAGTACTTC. Translating gives CASSWEGLQRDGEEETQYF.

This sequence joins TRBV5-1 and TRBJ2-1; 8 bases are a match to TRBD2. Germline V gene lookup returns CDR1 SGHRS and CDR2 YFSETQ. V lost 0 bases and J lost 6; bases outside the gene matches: 8. The CDR3 is made up of 16 amino acids. This CDR3 reads CASSLGGSGVFNEQFF. DNA of the CDR3: TGCGCCAGCAGCTTGGGCGGTAGCGGGGTTTTCAATGAGCAGTTCTTC.

This clonotype has just one count. The V gene is TRBV3-1, the J gene TRBJ2-1, with a weak D call TRBD2 (6 bases). The CDR3 loop spans 18 amino acids. Germline CDR1 LGHDT, CDR2 YNNKEL (reference sequence). Trimming left V 0 bases short and J 3 bases short, with 18 bases between. CDR3 in DNA: TGTGCCAGCAGCCAAGATGGGGACTTCAGCGGCTTCTACAATGAGCAGTTCTTC. As protein: CASSQDGDFSGFYNEQFF.

CDR3 amino acids: CASKTELANEQFF. The CDR3 coding sequence is TGTGCCAGTAAGACGGAACTAGCCAATGAGCAGTTCTTC. The genes are TRBV19 and TRBJ2-1, with a tentative D call TRBD2 (6 bases). Germline V gene lookup returns CDR1 LNHDA and CDR2 SQIVND (reference sequence). V was shortened by 7 bases and J by 6 bases, with 13 bases between the two germline ends. CDR3 length: 13 residues.